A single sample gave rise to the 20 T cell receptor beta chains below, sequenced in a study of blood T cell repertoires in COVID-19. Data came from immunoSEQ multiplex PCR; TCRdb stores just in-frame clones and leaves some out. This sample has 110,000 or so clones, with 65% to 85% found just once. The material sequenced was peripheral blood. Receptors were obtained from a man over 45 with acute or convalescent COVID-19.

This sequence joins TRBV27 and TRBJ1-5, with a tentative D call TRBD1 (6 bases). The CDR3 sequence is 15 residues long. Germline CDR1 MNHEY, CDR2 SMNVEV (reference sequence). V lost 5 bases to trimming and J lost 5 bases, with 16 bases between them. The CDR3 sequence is CASSPRTALYQPQHF. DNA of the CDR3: TGTGCCAGCAGTCCAAGGACAGCCCTGTATCAGCCCCAGCATTTT.

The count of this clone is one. CDR3 coding DNA: TGTGCCACCGAAGACAGGGCTGGAAACACCATATATTTT. Its protein product is CATEDRAGNTIYF. This chain uses TRBV19 with TRBJ1-3; the match to TRBD1 covers 7 bases. The V segment lost 10 bases and the J segment 2 bases; nucleotides outside the gene matches: 5. The germline V gene has CDR1 LNHDA and CDR2 SQIVND (reference sequence). This CDR3 contains 13 residues.

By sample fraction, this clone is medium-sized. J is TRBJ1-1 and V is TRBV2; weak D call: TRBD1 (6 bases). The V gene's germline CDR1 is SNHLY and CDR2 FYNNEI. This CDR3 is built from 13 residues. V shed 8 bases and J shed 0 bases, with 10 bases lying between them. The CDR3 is CASQDSLNTEAFF. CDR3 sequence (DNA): TGTGCCAGCCAGGACAGTTTGAACACTGAAGCTTTCTTT. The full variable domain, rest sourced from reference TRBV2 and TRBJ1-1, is EPEVTQTPSHQVTQMGQEVILRCVPISNHLYFYWYRQILGQKVEFLVSFYNNEISEKSEIFDDQFSVERPDGSNFTLKIRSTKLEDSAMYFCASQDSLNTEAFFGQGTRLTVV.

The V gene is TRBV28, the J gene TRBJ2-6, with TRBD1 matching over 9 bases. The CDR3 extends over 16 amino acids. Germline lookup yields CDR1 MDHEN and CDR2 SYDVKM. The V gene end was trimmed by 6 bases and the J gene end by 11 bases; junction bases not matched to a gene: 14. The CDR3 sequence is CASRAQGADPADVLTF. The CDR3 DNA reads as TGTGCCAGCAGGGCACAGGGGGCCGATCCCGCCGACGTCCTGACTTTC.

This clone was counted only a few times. The CDR3 loop is CASSLEATGLNTEAFF. The CDR3 DNA is TGCGCCAGCAGCTTGGAAGCGACAGGGCTGAACACTGAAGCTTTCTTT. The J gene is TRBJ1-1, the V gene TRBV5-1, with 7 bases lining up with TRBD1. With 0 bases clipped from V and 0 bases from J, the junction kept 5 bases outside the gene matches. The CDR3 is made up of 16 amino acids. CDR1 SGHRS and CDR2 YFSETQ come from the germline V gene.

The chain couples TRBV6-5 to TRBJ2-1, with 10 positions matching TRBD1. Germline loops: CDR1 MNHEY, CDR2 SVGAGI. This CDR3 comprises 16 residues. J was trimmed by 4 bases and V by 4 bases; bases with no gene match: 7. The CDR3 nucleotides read TGTGCCAGCAGTTCCCCGGGACAGGGGCAATACAATGAGCAGTTCTTC. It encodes CASSSPGQGQYNEQFF.

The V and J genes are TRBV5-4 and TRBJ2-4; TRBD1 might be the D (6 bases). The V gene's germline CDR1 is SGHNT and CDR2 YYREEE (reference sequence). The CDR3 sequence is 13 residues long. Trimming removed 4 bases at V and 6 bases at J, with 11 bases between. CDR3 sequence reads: CASSVDRINIQYF. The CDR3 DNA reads TGTGCCAGCAGCGTCGACAGGATAAACATTCAGTACTTC.

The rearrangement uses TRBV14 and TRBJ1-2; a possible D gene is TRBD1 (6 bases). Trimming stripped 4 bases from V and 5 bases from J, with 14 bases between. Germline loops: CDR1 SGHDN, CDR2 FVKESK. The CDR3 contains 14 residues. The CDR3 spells CASSPTRQVYGYTF. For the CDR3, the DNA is TGTGCCAGCAGCCCAACTCGACAGGTATATGGCTACACCTTC.

The chain's CDR3 is CASSLFGTGGGGYTF. The CDR3, as DNA: TGTGCCAGCAGCTTATTTGGGACAGGGGGCGGCGGCTACACCTTC. This chain uses TRBV13 with TRBJ1-2; 12 bases agree with TRBD1. The CDR3 loop spans 15 amino acids. V was clipped by 2 bases and J by 8 bases; unmatched bases: 6. In germline, CDR1 is PRHDT, CDR2 FYEKMQ (reference sequence).

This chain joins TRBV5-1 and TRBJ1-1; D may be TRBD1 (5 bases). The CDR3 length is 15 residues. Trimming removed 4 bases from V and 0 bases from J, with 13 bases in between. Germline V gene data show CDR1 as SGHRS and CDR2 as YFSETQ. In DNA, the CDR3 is TGCGCCAGCAGCGCCGAACAGGCGTTGAACACTGAAGCTTTCTTT. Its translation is CASSAEQALNTEAFF. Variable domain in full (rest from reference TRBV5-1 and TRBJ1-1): KAGVTQTPRYLIKTRGQQVTLSCSPISGHRSVSWYQQTPGQGLQFLFEYFSETQRNKGNFPGRFSGRQFSNSRSEMNVSTLELGDSALYLCASSAEQALNTEAFFGQGTRLTVV.

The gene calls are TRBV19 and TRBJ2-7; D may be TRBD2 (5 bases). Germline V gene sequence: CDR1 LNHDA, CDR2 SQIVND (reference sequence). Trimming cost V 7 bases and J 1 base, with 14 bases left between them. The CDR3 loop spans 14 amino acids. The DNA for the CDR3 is TGTGCCAGTATGCGCGGGCGTTCGTCCTACGAGCAGTACTTC. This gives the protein CASMRGRSSYEQYF.

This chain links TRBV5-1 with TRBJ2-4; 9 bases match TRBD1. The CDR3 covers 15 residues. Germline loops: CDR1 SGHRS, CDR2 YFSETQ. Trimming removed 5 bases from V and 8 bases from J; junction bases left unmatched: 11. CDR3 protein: CASRIEEQGAYIQYF. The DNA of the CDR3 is TGCGCCAGCAGAATAGAGGAACAGGGGGCCTACATTCAGTACTTC.

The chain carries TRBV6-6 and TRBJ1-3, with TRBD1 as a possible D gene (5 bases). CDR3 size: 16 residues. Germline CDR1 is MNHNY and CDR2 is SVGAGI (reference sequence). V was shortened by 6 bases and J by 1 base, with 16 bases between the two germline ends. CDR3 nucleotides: TGTGCCAGCAGGGACCGGGGGGAAACGTCTGGAAACACCATATATTTT. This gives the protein CASRDRGETSGNTIYF.

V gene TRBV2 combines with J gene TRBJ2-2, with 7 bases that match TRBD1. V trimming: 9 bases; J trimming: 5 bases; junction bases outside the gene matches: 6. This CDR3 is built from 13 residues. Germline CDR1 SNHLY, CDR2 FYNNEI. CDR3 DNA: TGTGCCAGTAGGGGGCATGGAACCGGGGAGCTGTTTTTT. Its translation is CASRGHGTGELFF.

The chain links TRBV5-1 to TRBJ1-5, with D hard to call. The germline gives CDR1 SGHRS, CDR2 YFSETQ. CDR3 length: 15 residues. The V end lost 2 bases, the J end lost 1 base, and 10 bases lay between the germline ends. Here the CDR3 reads CASSLGTGSNQPQHF. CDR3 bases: TGCGCCAGCAGCTTAGGAACCGGGAGCAATCAGCCCCAGCATTTT.

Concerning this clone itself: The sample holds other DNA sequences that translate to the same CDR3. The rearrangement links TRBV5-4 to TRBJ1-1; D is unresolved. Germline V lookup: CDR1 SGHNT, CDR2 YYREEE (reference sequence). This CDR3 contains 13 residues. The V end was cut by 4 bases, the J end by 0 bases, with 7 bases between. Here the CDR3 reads CASSLALNTEAFF. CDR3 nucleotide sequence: TGTGCCAGCAGCCTAGCGCTGAACACTGAAGCTTTCTTT.

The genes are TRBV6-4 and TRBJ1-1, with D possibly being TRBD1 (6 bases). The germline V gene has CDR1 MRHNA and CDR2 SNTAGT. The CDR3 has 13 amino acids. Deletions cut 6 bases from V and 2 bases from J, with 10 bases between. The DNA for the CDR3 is TGTGCCAGCAGCGAACAGGGAAACACTGAAGCTTTCTTT. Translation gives CASSEQGNTEAFF.

The CDR3 region has the DNA TGCGCCAGCAGCCTGAGCGGGGGCCTCAGCACAGATACGCAGTATTTT. Protein: CASSLSGGLSTDTQYF. The chain has TRBV4-1 and TRBJ2-3, with 8 bases identical to TRBD2. The germline gives CDR1 MGHRA, CDR2 YSYEKL. The CDR3 runs 16 residues. J was trimmed by 0 bases and V by 4 bases; bases with no gene match: 6.

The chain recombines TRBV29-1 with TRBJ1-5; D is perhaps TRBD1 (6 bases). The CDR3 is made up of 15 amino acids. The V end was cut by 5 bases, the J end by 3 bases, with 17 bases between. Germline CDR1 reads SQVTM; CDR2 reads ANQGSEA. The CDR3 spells CSVSTGNGINQPQHF. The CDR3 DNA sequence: TGCAGCGTTAGTACAGGGAATGGGATCAATCAGCCCCAGCATTTT.

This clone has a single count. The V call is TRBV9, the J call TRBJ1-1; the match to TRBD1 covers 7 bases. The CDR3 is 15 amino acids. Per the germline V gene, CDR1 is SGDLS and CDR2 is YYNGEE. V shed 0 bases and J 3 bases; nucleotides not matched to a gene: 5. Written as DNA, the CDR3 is TGTGCCAGCAGCGTAGCACAGGGGTTCGACACTGAAGCTTTCTTT. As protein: CASSVAQGFDTEAFF.